This TCR beta chain is from a study of post-analysis software for immune sequencing data. For the study at large: Some patients lacked subtype; others had relapsing-remitting, secondary progressive or progressive-relapsing disease.

The CDR3 totals 17 residues. Worth noting for this clonotype: The target antigen is unknown. This may stem from a read error, because a much larger clone lies one nucleotide away.

Unique molecular identifiers were built into the TCR beta cDNA libraries. Researchers reported roughly 510,000 cDNA molecules coming from roughly 0.93 to 9.6 million T cells. TCRdb reprocessed the PCR reads with MiXCR, giving one entry per CDR3 protein. The repertoire holds about 200,000 distinct CDR3 sequences, with roughly 30% as singletons. Whole-study results and caveats: Higher frequency in patients than in controls was seen for roughly 5 TRBV segments, with TRBV5-6, TRBV5-1 and TRBV20-1 among them. There was significantly lower normalized Chao1 diversity in multiple sclerosis patients than in controls. F-measure co-clustering was strong for batch-matched samples.

The source of this sequence is a girl aged 2 to 17 with multiple sclerosis. The sequencing sample was made of blood. The chain has TRBV12-3 or TRBV12-4 and TRBJ1-6, with D possibly matching TRBD1 (6 bases). For the CDR3, the DNA is TGTGCCAGCAGTTCCTTACAGGGCTTAACCGTTAATCCACCCCTCCACTTT. Its translation: CASSSLQGLTVNPPLHF.